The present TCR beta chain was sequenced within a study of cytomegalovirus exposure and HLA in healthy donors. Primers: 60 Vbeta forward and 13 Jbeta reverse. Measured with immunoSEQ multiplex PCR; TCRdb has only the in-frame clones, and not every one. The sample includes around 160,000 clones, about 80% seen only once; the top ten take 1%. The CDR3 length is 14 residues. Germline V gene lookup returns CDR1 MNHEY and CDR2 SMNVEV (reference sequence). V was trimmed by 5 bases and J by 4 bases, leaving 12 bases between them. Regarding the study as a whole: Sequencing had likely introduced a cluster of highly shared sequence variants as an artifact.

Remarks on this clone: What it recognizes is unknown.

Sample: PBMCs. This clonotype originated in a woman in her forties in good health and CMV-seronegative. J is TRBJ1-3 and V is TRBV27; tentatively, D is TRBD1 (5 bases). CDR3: CASSQLGGGNTIYF. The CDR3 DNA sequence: TGTGCCAGCAGTCAATTGGGGGGGGGAAACACCATATATTTT.